A single sample gave rise to the 9 T cell receptor beta chains below, sequenced in a study of shared clonotypes between healthy human individuals. Clones were sequenced by immunoSEQ multiplex PCR, and TCRdb holds only the in-frame ones, with some missing. The repertoire holds millions of clones, with about 95% as singletons. What was sequenced was naive CD4+ T cells sorted from blood. The subset denotes: CD45RA+ positively selected. These receptors came from a man aged 18 to 29 in good health.

This chain links TRBV6-5 with TRBJ2-1, with 9 nucleotides matching TRBD1. V dropped 6 bases and J dropped 8; count of bases not matched to a gene: 2. CDR1 is MNHEY, CDR2 SVGAGI, per germline. The CDR3 consists of 12 residues. CDR3 DNA sequence: TGTGCCAGCAGGAGACAGGGGGATGAGCAGTTCTTC. Translation gives CASRRQGDEQFF.

This clone has just one count. The genes are TRBV7-2 and TRBJ2-5, with 7 nucleotides matching TRBD2. This CDR3 region has 15 residues. The V gene end was trimmed by 3 bases and the J gene end by 1 base; junction bases not matched to a gene: 5. Germline lookup yields CDR1 SGHTA and CDR2 FQGNSA. CDR3 in amino acids: CASSLSGKPQETQYF. The CDR3 nucleotides read TGTGCCAGCAGCTTGAGCGGGAAGCCCCAAGAGACCCAGTACTTC.

The chain has TRBV2 and TRBJ1-5; 8 positions match TRBD1. The CDR3 is 17 residues long. After removal of 2 bases from V and 2 bases from J, the junction contained 8 bases not matched to a gene. Per the germline V gene, CDR1 is SNHLY and CDR2 is FYNNEI. CDR3 bases: TGTGCCAGCAGTGAATTATTGGGACAGGTCGGCAATCAGCCCCAGCATTTT. This encodes CASSELLGQVGNQPQHF.

CDR3 DNA: TGTGCCAGCAGCCTTCAGGGGGTCGGTTCACCCCTCCACTTT. This sequence encodes CASSLQGVGSPLHF. V is TRBV6-4 and J is TRBJ1-6; 7 bases fit TRBD1. Trimming at V came to 6 bases and at J to 9 bases, leaving 8 bases not matched to a gene. The CDR3 has 14 amino acids. In germline, CDR1 is MRHNA, CDR2 SNTAGT.

The V and J genes are TRBV5-6 and TRBJ1-2, with D tentatively TRBD1 (6 bases). The V gene's germline CDR1 is SGHDT and CDR2 YYEEEE. V lost 2 bases and J 1 base, leaving 12 bases between the germline ends. The CDR3 spans 15 residues. The CDR3 nucleotides read TGTGCCAGCAGCTTCGACAGGACCGATAACTATGGCTACACCTTC. Translated, it gives CASSFDRTDNYGYTF.

The CDR3 DNA sequence: TGTGCCAGCAGCTTTAGAACGGGGGTCTACACTGAAGCTTTCTTT. It codes for CASSFRTGVYTEAFF. The chain joins TRBV7-8 to TRBJ1-1; weak D call: TRBD1 (5 bases). The germline gives CDR1 SGHVS, CDR2 FQNEAQ. Trimming removed 3 bases at V and 3 bases at J, with 14 bases between. This CDR3 is 15 amino acids long.

The CDR3 coding sequence is TGTGCCAGCAGTGAAGCGTTTGACATTTATAGCAATCAGCCCCAGCATTTT. It specifies CASSEAFDIYSNQPQHF. The V call is TRBV6-1, the J call TRBJ1-5; D gene uncertain. Germline V gene lookup returns CDR1 MNHNS and CDR2 SASEGT. Trimming took 0 bases from V and 0 from J, leaving 12 bases between them. This CDR3 comprises 17 residues.

The chain combines TRBV4-1 with TRBJ2-7; no clear D gene. Trimming left V 0 bases short and J 2 bases short, with 11 bases between. The CDR3 runs 15 residues. Germline V gives CDR1 MGHRA, CDR2 YSYEKL. The CDR3 nucleotides read TGCGCCAGCAGCCAAGATCTTGACGGAGCCTACGAGCAGTACTTC. Its translation: CASSQDLDGAYEQYF.

A single count supports this clone. V usage is TRBV18 and J usage is TRBJ1-1; 10 bases line up with TRBD1. There are 16 residues in the CDR3. Germline V gives CDR1 KGHSH, CDR2 LQKENI. After removal of 3 bases from V and 1 base from J, the junction contained 5 bases not matched to a gene. The CDR3 nucleotides are TGTGCCAGCTCACCCCCGGACAGGGGGGGGAACACTGAAGCTTTCTTT. This translates into CASSPPDRGGNTEAFF.